This is a list of T cell receptor beta chains from one sample in a study of OX40 agonist ivuxolimab in advanced cancers. Only in-frame clones appear in the TCRdb table, and some are missing; sequencing was by immunoSEQ multiplex PCR. The data show about 74,000 clones, about 81% seen once. Sample: CD4+ or CD8+ T cells sorted from blood, taken in a trial of the OX40 agonist ivuxolimab. The receptor source for this set is an adult with an advanced solid tumor such as melanoma, head and neck, liver or kidney cancer. Both conserved end residues are part of each CDR3. Each record gives: D gene, V gene, J gene, clone size, CDR3 DNA, CDR3 protein. The D gene is left open where the match is weak. Rows may omit the clone size; those that give it use once, few, many or a size class.

>.|TRBV4-2|TRBJ2-4|.
TGTGCCAGCAGCCAAGATGTAGCAGGGCTCCCCAAAAACATTCAGTACTTC
CASSQDVAGLPKNIQYF
>TRBD1|TRBV7-9|TRBJ2-6|.
TGTGCCAGCAGCATATGGACAGGGGGCGCAGTTGGGGCCAACGTCCTGACTTTC
CASSIWTGGAVGANVLTF
>TRBD1|TRBV5-6|TRBJ1-2|.
TGTGCCAGCAGCTTGGGGACAGGGAGCAACTATGGCTACACCTTC
CASSLGTGSNYGYTF
>TRBD2|TRBV7-6|TRBJ2-7|.
TGTGCCAGCAGCTTAGGACTAGCGGGAGGGTACGAGCAGTACTTC
CASSLGLAGGYEQYF
>TRBD1|TRBV18|TRBJ1-5|.
TGTGCCAGCACCCGGGACAGGGGGGACCGGGACAATCAGCCCCAGCATTTT
CASTRDRGDRDNQPQHF
>.|TRBV19|TRBJ2-7|few
TGTGCCAGTAGTATAGTGGGCAGCTCCTACGAGCAGTACTTC
CASSIVGSSYEQYF
>TRBD1|TRBV28|TRBJ1-2|.
TGTGCCAGCAGTCCCGGGACAGGGTGGTATGGCTACACCTTC
CASSPGTGWYGYTF
>TRBD1|TRBV30|TRBJ1-2|.
TGTGCCTGGAGTGGGGGACAGGGTGGTGGCTACACCTTC
CAWSGGQGGGYTF
>.|TRBV27|TRBJ1-6|.
TGTGCCAGCAGTTCGATACTAGCAGGGGTTGCGGATTCACCCCTCCACTTT
CASSSILAGVADSPLHF
>TRBD1|TRBV28|TRBJ1-5|.
TGTGCCAGCAGTTTAACTGGACAGGGGCCCATCCAGCCCCAGCATTTT
CASSLTGQGPIQPQHF
>.|TRBV11-2|TRBJ2-7|.
TGTGCCAGCAGCCCTGCCGTTGGGTTTGCCTACGAGCAGTACTTC
CASSPAVGFAYEQYF
>.|TRBV6-5|TRBJ2-7|.
TGTGCCAGCAGACTAGAGCAGTACTTC
CASRLEQYF
>TRBD1|TRBV6-5|TRBJ1-1|.
TGTGCCAGCAGTTACGGACAGGGGGGAACTTTCTTT
CASSYGQGGTFF
>TRBD2|TRBV27|TRBJ2-5|.
TGTGCCAGCAGTCAGACTAGCGGGAGCCAAGAGACCCAGTACTTC
CASSQTSGSQETQYF
>.|TRBV9|TRBJ2-6|.
TGTGCCAGCAGCGCCCCCCGCCAGGGCTCTGGGGCCAACGTCCTGACTTTC
CASSAPRQGSGANVLTF
>TRBD2|TRBV9|TRBJ2-5|once
TGTGCCAGCAGCGTAGAGCGGGGGACGGGGGAGACCCAGTACTTC
CASSVERGTGETQYF
>.|TRBV7-2|TRBJ2-3|once
TGTGCCAGCAGCTTACAGACGGGACTCACAGATACGCAGTATTTT
CASSLQTGLTDTQYF
>.|TRBV18|TRBJ1-1|.
TGTGCCAGCTCAGGGGTAAACACTGAAGCTTTCTTT
CASSGVNTEAFF
>.|TRBV6-5|TRBJ1-5|.
TGTGCCAGCAGAGAACACGATAATAGCAATCAGCCCCAGCATTTT
CASREHDNSNQPQHF
>TRBD1|TRBV28|TRBJ2-5|.
TGTGCCAGCAGTAGAGACGCCGGGACAGTTTACCAAGAGACCCAGTACTTC
CASSRDAGTVYQETQYF
>TRBD2|TRBV7-2|TRBJ2-5|.
TGTGCCAGCAGCCTAGCGGGAGAGACCCAGTACTTC
CASSLAGETQYF
>.|TRBV7-3|TRBJ2-1|once
TGTGCCAGCAGCTTCTTGGGCTCGGGCAATGAGCAGTTCTTC
CASSFLGSGNEQFF
>.|TRBV11-2|TRBJ2-1|.
TGTGCCAGCAGCTTAGATGAAGGGGGGGAAACCGTCCGAGGTGAGCAGTTCTTC
CASSLDEGGETVRGEQFF
>.|TRBV7-8|TRBJ2-2|.
TGTGCCAGCAGCTTAGCTGCTAGCGAGAACACCGGGGAGCTGTTTTTT
CASSLAASENTGELFF
>TRBD1|TRBV6-6|TRBJ2-7|.
TGTGCCAGCACCAATATGTGGGACAGCGACTACGAGCAGTACTTC
CASTNMWDSDYEQYF
>.|TRBV28|TRBJ1-2|once
TGTGCCACGCAAAGAGAATATGGCTACACCTTC
CATQREYGYTF
>TRBD1|TRBV6-1|TRBJ1-1|.
TGTGCCAGCAGTGCACCCACAGGGGTGACTGAAGCTTTCTTT
CASSAPTGVTEAFF
>TRBD1|TRBV4-2|TRBJ2-1|.
TGTGCCAGCAGCCAACCCACCGGGACAGGGAATACTGAGCAGTTCTTC
CASSQPTGTGNTEQFF
>.|TRBV27|TRBJ2-3|.
TGTGCCAGCTCGGCTAGATCAGATACGCAGTATTTT
CASSARSDTQYF
>.|TRBV7-2|TRBJ2-7|.
TGTGCCAGCAGCTTCGAAGGAGCCAGGAGCTCCTACGAGCAGTACTTC
CASSFEGARSSYEQYF
>.|TRBV19|TRBJ1-6|.
TGTGCCAGTAGTATATTTGGGGGCAATTCACCCCTCCACTTT
CASSIFGGNSPLHF
>.|TRBV29-1|TRBJ1-1|.
TGCAGCGTTGTTTCTGGGACCCTGAACACTGAAGCTTTCTTT
CSVVSGTLNTEAFF
>.|TRBV7-7|TRBJ2-3|.
TGTGCCAGCAGCCCCACAGGGCCCACAGATACGCAGTATTTT
CASSPTGPTDTQYF
>TRBD2|TRBV5-5|TRBJ2-1|.
TGTGCCAGCAGCTCCTTAGCGGGTGAGCAGTTCTTC
CASSSLAGEQFF
>TRBD1|TRBV2|TRBJ1-2|.
TGTGCCAGCAGTGAAGATGTGAGGTCAGGGGGCCGTGGCTACACCTTC
CASSEDVRSGGRGYTF
>TRBD1|TRBV5-4|TRBJ2-5|.
TGTGCCAGCAGCCCCCGGGACAGGGGTGAGACCCAGTACTTC
CASSPRDRGETQYF
>TRBD1|TRBV7-9|TRBJ2-7|.
TGTGCCAGCAGCTCAGTTAAGGGACAGGACGCCTACGAGCAGTACTTC
CASSSVKGQDAYEQYF
>TRBD1|TRBV11-2|TRBJ1-1|.
TGTGCCAGCAGAGACACCGACAGGGAAATGAACACTGAAGCTTTCTTT
CASRDTDREMNTEAFF